Here is one T cell receptor (beta chain) with its context. Alongside a J-beta primer mix, a sample-barcoded 5' primer served in a second PCR lasting roughly 6 to 11 cycles. Each CDR3 protein is one row after TCRdb ran MiXCR on the 5' RACE reads. This sample yields 650,000 to 1,000,000 distinct CDR3 sequences, of which 35% to 40% are seen a single time; around 13% belongs to the top ten. The record originates from a study of blood T cells in healthy people across ages. V lost 5 bases, J lost 8 bases, and 2 bases stayed unmatched. The length of the CDR3 is 11 residues. Germline V gives CDR1 SGHRS, CDR2 YFSETQ.

The chain joins TRBV5-1 to TRBJ1-1, with TRBD1 identical over 8 bases. The sequenced sample consisted of blood. This clonotype was sampled from a man younger than 35 in good health. As DNA, the CDR3 is TGCGCCAGCAGGGACAGGGCCGAAGCTTTCTTT. Amino acid sequence: CASRDRAEAFF.